This note documents a single T cell receptor (beta chain) sequence. Its specificity is unknown. Germline lookup yields CDR1 KGHSH and CDR2 LQKENI. This CDR3 has 16 amino acids. V lost 3 bases to trimming and J lost 2 bases; unmatched junction nucleotides: 9. These data are taken from a study of cytomegalovirus exposure and HLA in healthy donors. Study-wide context: The approximately 110 validation repertoires used a platform that matched the one used for the roughly 700 first-cohort repertoires, as a later analysis reported.

Assay used: immunoSEQ multiplex PCR; TCRdb lists only in-frame clones, some missing. The table includes 100,000 to 120,000 clones, approximately 90% detected once. Regarding the study as a whole: For most TCR sequences rarity was the rule, although some public TCRs occurred in many donors. It was reportedly the case that the classifier diagnosed cytomegalovirus status with high specificity and sensitivity. A list of approximately 160 TCR beta chains associated with cytomegalovirus was given.

This sequence joins TRBV18 and TRBJ2-5; 7 bases are a match to TRBD2. Sequencing input: PBMCs. The source of this sequence is a woman under 40 in good health and CMV-seropositive. For the CDR3, the DNA is TGTGCCAGCTCACCCACGCCACTAGCGTCTCAAGAGACCCAGTACTTC. This codes for CASSPTPLASQETQYF.